This note documents a single T cell receptor (beta chain) sequence. Its antigen is unidentified. The data belong to a study of T-cell reconstitution after alpha-beta-depleted transplantation in children. Preparation of the TCRbeta library involved a method that used unique molecular identifiers. In TCRdb, the PCR reads were re-called with MiXCR into one record per CDR3 protein. This sample yields some 600,000 distinct CDR3 sequences, of which over 10% are seen a single time; 2.2% belongs to the top ten. The CDR3 consists of 15 residues. From germline, CDR1 is LNHDA and CDR2 SQIVND (reference sequence). The ends were cut back, 5 bases at V and 2 bases at J, with 13 bases in the middle. Study-wide findings and caveats: At day 60, the high TCRbeta diversity found in some patients originated from recipient T cells and thymic progenitors that had survived. Several hundred graft clones that had expanded were reportedly the source of alpha-beta T cells about two months after transplant. Newly generated T cells supplied most T-cell counts and diversity one year post-transplant.

Sequencing was performed on PBMCs, mostly from graft donor cells, taken 360 days after TCRalphabeta/CD19-depleted stem cell transplant. V usage is TRBV19 and J usage is TRBJ1-5; D uncertain. The sequence derives from a male patient younger than 18 who had a stem cell transplant for acute myeloid leukemia, so the T cells may come from the graft donor. The CDR3 DNA reads as TGTGCCAGTAGTCCCTTCCCCGGGGGCAATCAGCCCCAGCATTTT. Encoded protein: CASSPFPGGNQPQHF. Drawing the rest from reference TRBV19 and TRBJ1-5, the complete variable domain is DGGITQSPKYLFRKEGQNVTLSCEQNLNHDAMYWYRQDPGQGLRLIYYSQIVNDFQKGDIAEGYSVSREKKESFPLTVTSAQKNPTAFYLCASSPFPGGNQPQHFGDGTRLSIL.